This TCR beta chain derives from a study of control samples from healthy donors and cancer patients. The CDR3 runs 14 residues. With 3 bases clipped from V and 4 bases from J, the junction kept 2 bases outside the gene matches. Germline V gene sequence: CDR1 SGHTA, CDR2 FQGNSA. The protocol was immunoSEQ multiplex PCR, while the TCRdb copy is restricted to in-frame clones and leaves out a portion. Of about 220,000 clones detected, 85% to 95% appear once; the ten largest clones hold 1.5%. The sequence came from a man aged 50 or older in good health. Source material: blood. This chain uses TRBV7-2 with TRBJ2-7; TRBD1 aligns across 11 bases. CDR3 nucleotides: TGTGCCAGCAGCTTGGGACAGGGGGGATACGAGCAGTACTTC. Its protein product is CASSLGQGGYEQYF.